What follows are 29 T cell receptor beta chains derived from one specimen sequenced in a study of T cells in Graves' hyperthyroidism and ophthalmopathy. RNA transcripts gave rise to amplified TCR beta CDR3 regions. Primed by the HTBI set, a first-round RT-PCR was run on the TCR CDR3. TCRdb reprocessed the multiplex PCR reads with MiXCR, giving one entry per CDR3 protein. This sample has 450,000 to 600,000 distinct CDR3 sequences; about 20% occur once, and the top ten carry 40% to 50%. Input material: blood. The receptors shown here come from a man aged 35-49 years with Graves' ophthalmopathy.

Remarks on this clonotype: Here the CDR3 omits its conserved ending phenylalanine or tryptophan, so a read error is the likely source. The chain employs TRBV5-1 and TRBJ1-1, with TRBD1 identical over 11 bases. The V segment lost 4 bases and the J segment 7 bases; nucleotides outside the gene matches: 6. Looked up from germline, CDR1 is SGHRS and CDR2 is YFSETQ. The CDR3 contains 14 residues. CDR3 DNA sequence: TGCGCCAGCAGCGGACAGGGGGCAAGCCTTGAAGCTTTCCTT. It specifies CASSGQGASLEAFL.

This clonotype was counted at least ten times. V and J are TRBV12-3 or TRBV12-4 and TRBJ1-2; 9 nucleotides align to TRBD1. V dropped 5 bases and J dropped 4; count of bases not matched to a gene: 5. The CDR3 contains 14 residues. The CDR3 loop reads CASSPRDRVYGYTF. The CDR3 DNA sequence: TGTGCCAGCAGTCCGCGGGACAGGGTCTATGGCTACACCTTC.

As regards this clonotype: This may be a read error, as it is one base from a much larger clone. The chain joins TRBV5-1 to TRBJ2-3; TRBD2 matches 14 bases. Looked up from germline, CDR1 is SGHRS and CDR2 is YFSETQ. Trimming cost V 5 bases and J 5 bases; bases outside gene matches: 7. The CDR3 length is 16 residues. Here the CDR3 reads CASRGGTSGSIDTQYF. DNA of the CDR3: TGCGCCAGCAGAGGAGGGACTAGCGGGAGTATAGATACGCAGTATTTT.

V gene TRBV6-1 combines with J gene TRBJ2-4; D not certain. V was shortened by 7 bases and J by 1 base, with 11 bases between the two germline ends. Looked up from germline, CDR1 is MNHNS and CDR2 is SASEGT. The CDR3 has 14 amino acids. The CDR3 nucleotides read TGTGCCAGCACCCTATCTGGGGCCAAAAACATTCAGTACTTC. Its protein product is CASTLSGAKNIQYF.

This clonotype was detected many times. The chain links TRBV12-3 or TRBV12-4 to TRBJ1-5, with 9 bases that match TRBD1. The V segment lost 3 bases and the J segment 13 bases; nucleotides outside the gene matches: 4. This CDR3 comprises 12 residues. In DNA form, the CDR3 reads TGTGCCAGCAGTTTGCGGACAGGGGAGCAGCATTTT. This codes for CASSLRTGEQHF.

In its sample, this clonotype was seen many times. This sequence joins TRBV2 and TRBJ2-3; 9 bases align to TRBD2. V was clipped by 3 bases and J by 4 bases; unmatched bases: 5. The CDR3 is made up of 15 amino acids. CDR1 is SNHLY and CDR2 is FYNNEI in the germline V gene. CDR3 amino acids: CASSEGLAVADTQYF. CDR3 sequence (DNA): TGTGCCAGCAGTGAGGGACTAGCTGTGGCAGATACGCAGTATTTT.

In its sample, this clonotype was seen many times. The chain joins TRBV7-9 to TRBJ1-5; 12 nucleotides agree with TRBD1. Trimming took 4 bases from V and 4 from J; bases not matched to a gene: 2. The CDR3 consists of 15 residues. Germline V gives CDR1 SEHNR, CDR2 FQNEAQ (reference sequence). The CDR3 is CASSSGQGANQPQHF. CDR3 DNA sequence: TGTGCCAGCAGCTCGGGACAGGGGGCGAATCAGCCCCAGCATTTT.

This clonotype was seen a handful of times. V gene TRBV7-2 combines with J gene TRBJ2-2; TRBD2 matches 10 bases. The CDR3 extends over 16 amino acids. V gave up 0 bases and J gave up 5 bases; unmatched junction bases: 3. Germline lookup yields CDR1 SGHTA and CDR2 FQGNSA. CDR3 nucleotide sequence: TGTGCCAGCAGCTTAGCCCCTAGCGGGAGTACCGGGGAGCTGTTTTTT. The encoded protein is CASSLAPSGSTGELFF.

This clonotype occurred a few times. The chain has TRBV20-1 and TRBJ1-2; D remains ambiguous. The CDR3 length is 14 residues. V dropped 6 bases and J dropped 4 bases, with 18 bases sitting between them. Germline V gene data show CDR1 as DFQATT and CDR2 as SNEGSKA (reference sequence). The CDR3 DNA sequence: TGCAGTGCAGCGGGAGTAAGCGAGGTCTATGGCTACACCTTC. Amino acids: CSAAGVSEVYGYTF.

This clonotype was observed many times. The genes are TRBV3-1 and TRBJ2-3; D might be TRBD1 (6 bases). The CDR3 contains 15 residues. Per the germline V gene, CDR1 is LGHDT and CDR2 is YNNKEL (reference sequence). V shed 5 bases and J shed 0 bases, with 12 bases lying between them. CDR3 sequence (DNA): TGTGCCAGCAGCATACTAGGGGGTAGCACAGATACGCAGTATTTT. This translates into CASSILGGSTDTQYF.

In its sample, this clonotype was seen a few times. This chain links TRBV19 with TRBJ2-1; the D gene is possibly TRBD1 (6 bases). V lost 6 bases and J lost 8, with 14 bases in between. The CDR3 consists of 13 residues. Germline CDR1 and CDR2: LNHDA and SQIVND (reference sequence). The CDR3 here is CASSTNRVHEQFF. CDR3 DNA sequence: TGTGCCAGTAGCACAAACAGGGTCCATGAGCAGTTCTTC.

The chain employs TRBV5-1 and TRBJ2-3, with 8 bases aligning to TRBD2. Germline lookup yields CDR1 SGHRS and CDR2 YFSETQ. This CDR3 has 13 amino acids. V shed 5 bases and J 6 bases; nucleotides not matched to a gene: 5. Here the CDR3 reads CASRVASGDTQYF. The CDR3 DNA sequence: TGCGCCAGCAGGGTGGCTAGCGGGGATACGCAGTATTTT.

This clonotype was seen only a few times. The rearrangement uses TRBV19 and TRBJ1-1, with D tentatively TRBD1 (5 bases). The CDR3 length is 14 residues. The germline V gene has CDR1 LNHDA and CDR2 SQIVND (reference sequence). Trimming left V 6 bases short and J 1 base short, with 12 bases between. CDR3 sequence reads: CASSPWGTNTEAFF. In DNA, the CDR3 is TGTGCCAGTAGCCCATGGGGGACGAACACTGAAGCTTTCTTT.

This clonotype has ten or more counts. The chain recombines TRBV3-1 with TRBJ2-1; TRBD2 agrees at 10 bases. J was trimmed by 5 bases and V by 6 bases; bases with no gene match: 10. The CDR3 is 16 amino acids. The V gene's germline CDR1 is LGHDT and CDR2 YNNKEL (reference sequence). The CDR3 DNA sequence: TGTGCCAGCAGTCCCTTTGTAGCGGGGGGCGACAATGAGCAGTTCTTC. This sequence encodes CASSPFVAGGDNEQFF.

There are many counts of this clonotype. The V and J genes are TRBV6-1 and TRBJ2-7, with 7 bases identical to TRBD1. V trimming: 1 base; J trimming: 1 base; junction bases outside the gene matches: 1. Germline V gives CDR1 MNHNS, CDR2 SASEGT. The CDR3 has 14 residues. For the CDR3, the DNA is TGTGCCAGCAGTGAAGAGACAGGGTCCTACGAGCAGTACTTC. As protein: CASSEETGSYEQYF.

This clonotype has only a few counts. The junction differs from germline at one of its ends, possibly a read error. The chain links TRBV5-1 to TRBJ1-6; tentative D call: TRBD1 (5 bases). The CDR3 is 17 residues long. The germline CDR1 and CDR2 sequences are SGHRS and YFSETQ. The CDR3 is CASSLGDSPWGNSPLHF. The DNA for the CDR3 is TGTGCCAGCAGCCTCGGAGACAGCCCTTGGGGGAATTCACCCCTCCACTTT.

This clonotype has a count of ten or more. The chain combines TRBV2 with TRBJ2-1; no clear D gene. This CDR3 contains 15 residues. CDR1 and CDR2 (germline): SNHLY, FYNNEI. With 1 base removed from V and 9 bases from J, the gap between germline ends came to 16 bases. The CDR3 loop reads CASSEVGLGRSEQFF. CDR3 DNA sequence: TGTGCCAGCAGTGAAGTAGGGTTAGGGCGGAGTGAGCAGTTCTTC. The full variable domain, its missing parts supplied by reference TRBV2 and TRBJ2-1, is EPEVTQTPSHQVTQMGQEVILRCVPISNHLYFYWYRQILGQKVEFLVSFYNNEISEKSEIFDDQFSVERPDGSNFTLKIRSTKLEDSAMYFCASSEVGLGRSEQFFGPGTRLTVL.

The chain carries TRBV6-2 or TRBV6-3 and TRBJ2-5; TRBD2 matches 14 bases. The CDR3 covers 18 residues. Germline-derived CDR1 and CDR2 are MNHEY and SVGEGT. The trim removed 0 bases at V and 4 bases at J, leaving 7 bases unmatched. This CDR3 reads CASSYSRAGLAGGETQYF. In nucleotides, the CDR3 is TGTGCCAGCAGTTACTCGCGGGCCGGACTAGCGGGAGGAGAGACCCAGTACTTC.

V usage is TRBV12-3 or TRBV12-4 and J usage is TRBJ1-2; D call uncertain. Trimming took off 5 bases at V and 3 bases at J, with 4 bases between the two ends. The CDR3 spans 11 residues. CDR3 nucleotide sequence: TGTGCCAGCAGTCAATACTATGGCTACACCTTC. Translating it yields CASSQYYGYTF.

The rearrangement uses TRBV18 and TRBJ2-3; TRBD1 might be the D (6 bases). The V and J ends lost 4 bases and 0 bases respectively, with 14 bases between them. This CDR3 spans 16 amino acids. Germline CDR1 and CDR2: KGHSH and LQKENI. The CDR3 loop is CASSLRQETSTDTQYF. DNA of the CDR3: TGTGCCAGCTCACTTCGACAGGAGACTAGCACAGATACGCAGTATTTT.

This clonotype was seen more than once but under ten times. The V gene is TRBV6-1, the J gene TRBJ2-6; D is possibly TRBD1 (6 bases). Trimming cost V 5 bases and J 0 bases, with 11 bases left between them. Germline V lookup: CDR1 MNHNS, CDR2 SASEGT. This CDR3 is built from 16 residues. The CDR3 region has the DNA TGTGCCAGCAGTCGGGACATGAGCTCTGGGGCCAACGTCCTGACTTTC. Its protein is CASSRDMSSGANVLTF.

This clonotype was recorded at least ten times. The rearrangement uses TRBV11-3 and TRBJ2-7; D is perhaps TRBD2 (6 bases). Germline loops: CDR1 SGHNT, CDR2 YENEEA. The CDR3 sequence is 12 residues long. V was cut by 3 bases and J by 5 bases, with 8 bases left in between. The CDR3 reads CASSLRDHEQYF. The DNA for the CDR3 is TGTGCCAGCAGCTTGCGGGACCACGAGCAGTACTTC. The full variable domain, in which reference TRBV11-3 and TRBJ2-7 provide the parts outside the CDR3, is EAGVVQSPRYKIIEKKQPVAFWCNPISGHNTLYWYLQNLGQGPELLIRYENEEAVDDSQLPKDRFSAERLKGVDSTLKIQPAELGDSAVYLCASSLRDHEQYFGPGTRLTVT.

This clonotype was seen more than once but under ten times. The CDR3, as DNA: TGCAGTGCTAGGTCCGGGACTTCCAACTACGAGCAGTACTTC. Translating it yields CSARSGTSNYEQYF. The V and J genes are TRBV20-1 and TRBJ2-7, with D perhaps TRBD2 (6 bases). This CDR3 region has 14 residues. CDR1 DFQATT and CDR2 SNEGSKA come from the germline V gene (reference sequence). Between the trimmed V and J ends, which lost 3 bases and 3 bases, there was a span of 15 bases.

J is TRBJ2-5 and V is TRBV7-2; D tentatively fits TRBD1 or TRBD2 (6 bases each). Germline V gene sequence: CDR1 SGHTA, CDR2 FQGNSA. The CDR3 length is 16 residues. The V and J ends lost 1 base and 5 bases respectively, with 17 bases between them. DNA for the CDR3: TGTGCCAGCAGCTTAGTGGGGACGGGGGCCGGGGAGACCCAGTACTTC. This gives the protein CASSLVGTGAGETQYF.

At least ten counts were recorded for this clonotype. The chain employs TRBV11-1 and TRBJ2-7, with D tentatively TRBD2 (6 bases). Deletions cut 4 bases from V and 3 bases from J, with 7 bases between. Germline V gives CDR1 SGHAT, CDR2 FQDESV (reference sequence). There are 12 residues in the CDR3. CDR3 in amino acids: CASSSSDYEQYF. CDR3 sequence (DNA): TGTGCCAGCAGCTCTAGCGACTACGAGCAGTACTTC.

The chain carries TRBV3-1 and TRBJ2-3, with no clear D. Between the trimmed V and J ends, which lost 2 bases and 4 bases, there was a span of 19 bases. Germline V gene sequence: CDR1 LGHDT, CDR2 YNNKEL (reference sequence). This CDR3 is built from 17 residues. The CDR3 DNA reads TGTGCCAGCAGCCAAAGTATTGGCGGCAGAAGGGCAGATACGCAGTATTTT. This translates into CASSQSIGGRRADTQYF.

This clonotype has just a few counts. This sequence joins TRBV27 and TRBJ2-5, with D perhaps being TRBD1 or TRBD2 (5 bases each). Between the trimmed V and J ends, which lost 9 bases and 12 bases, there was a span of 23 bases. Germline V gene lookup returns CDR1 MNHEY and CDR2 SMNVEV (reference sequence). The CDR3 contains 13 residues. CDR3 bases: TGTGCCAGTTCCCCCGGGACCAACCTACTGGAGTACTTC. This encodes CASSPGTNLLEYF.

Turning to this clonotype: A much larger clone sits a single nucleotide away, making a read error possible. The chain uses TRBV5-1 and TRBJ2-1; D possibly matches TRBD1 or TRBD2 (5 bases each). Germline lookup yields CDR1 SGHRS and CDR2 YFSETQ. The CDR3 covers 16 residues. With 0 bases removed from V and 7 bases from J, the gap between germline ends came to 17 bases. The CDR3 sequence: CASSLGHTGPVNEQFF. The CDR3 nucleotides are TGCGCCAGCAGCTTGGGGCACACGGGACCAGTGAATGAGCAGTTCTTC.

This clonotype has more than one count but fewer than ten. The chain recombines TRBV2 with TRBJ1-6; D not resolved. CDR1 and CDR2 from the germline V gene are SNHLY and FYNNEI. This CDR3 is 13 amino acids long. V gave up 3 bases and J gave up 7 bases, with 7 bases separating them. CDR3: CASSEGRNSPLHF. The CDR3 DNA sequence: TGTGCCAGCAGTGAGGGTAGGAATTCACCCCTCCACTTT.